This T cell receptor beta chain originates from a study of shared T cell receptors in the human thymus. Sequencing used immunoSEQ multiplex PCR; TCRdb keeps in-frame clones, though not all of them. This sample has 500,000 to 850,000 clones, with around 87% found just once. The data were also submitted as part of a second study, on human thymus T cells. That study reports: Resected material from corrective heart surgery provided the thymus tissue analysed. Thymic repertoires overlap heavily among unrelated individuals, related research has reported.

This clonotype was sampled from a boy under two years old with a congenital heart defect. The specimen sequenced was thymocytes.

DNA of the CDR3: TGTGCCAGCACCGACGACAGGGAAGAGACCCAGTACTTC. It is translated as CASTDDREETQYF. The chain carries TRBV27 and TRBJ2-5; 7 bases fit TRBD1. From germline, CDR1 is MNHEY and CDR2 SMNVEV (reference sequence). The V segment lost 7 bases and the J segment 3 bases; nucleotides outside the gene matches: 5. The CDR3 covers 13 residues.